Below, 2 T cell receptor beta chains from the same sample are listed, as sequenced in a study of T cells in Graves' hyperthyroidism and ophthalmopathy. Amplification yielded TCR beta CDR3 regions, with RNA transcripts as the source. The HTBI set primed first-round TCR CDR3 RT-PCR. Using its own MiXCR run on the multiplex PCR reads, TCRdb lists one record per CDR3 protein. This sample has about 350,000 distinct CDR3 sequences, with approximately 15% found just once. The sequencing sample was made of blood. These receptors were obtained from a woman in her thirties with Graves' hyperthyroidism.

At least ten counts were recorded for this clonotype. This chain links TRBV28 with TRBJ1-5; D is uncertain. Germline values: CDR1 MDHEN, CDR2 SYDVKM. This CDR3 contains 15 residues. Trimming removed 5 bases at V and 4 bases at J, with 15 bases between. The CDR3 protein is CASSPPTIGNQPQHF. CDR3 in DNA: TGTGCCAGCAGTCCACCCACGATTGGAAATCAGCCCCAGCATTTT.

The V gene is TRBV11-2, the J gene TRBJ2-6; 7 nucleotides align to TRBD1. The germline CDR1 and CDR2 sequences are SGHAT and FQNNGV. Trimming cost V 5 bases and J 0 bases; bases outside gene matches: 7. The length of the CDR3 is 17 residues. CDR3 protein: CASSLRTGRSGANVLTF. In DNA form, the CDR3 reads TGTGCCAGCAGCCTACGGACAGGCCGCTCTGGGGCCAACGTCCTGACTTTC.